The rows below give T cell receptor beta chains drawn from one sample of a study of blood T cell repertoires in COVID-19. Some clones are missing from TCRdb's copy, which holds only in-frame ones; the method was immunoSEQ multiplex PCR. The table shows some 250,000 clones, with roughly 82% occurring only once. The sequenced sample was peripheral blood. These TCRs come from a man at least 80 years old with acute or convalescent COVID-19. Each CDR3 is given with its conserved first and last residue. The D gene is left open where the match is weak.

- TRBV21-1 CASSPATVDGYTF
TRBD2 TRBV5-1 CASSGLAGGPHEQYF
TRBD1 TRBV7-6 CASSPGTGDLIRRSPLHF
- TRBV7-2 CASSLGWRGELFF
- TRBV7-2 CASSLSGRRNTEAFF
TRBD1 TRBV5-4 CASSQGTGNTEAFF
TRBD1 TRBV7-3 CASSLGTAASQYF
TRBD1 TRBV18 CASSPGQGGPETQYF
TRBD1 TRBV3-1/TRBV3-2 CASSQVRTGGMGETQYF
- TRBV4-1 CASSQEGPVYYEQYF
- TRBV2 CASSDRYEQYF
- TRBV7-9 CASSLALQASHPSPLHF
TRBD2 TRBV28 CATKRGGSQREQYF
- TRBV3-1/TRBV3-2 CASTLSPDNEQFF
TRBD2 TRBV15 CATSPSRGGYEQYF
- TRBV19 CATKSGQLHSPLHF
- TRBV7-9 CASSLFGWGNNQPQHF
- TRBV3-1/TRBV3-2 CASSQGGGRGTEAFF
- TRBV27 CATKRAGTEAFF
TRBD1 TRBV18 CASSPPGQGSNEQFF
TRBD2 TRBV19 CASSLLTSGIAGELFF
- TRBV19 CASSKRSVGARNTEAFF